This paragraph covers one T cell receptor beta chain sequence. What it binds is unknown. Germline CDR1 and CDR2: MNHNY and SVGAGI (reference sequence). Trimming took 7 bases from V and 5 from J; bases not matched to a gene: 7. The CDR3 runs to 13 residues. The data were obtained in a study of shared clonotypes between healthy human individuals. On the study more broadly: Three CD4 naive, three CD4 memory, two CD8 naive and one CD8 memory plate were used per donor.

For every subset, genomic DNA was evenly distributed across several immunoSEQ plates. The table came from immunoSEQ multiplex PCR; TCRdb's copy has only in-frame clones and leaves some out. The sample has a few million clones, 85% to 95% seen once. Whole-study results and caveats: The represented genetic and exposure-history diversity was limited by the small number of donors. Large depth notwithstanding, sorted-subset sequencing proved incomplete by rarefaction.

The sample consisted of naive CD4+ T cells from PBMCs. Sample subset: CD45RA+ positively selected. V is TRBV6-6 and J is TRBJ2-5; TRBD1 matches at 7 bases. The receptor was derived from a man aged 18 to 29 in good health. Some clones in this sample may be carry-over from other donors' samples. The CDR3 here is CASNEGAWETQYF. CDR3 DNA: TGTGCCAGCAACGAGGGGGCGTGGGAGACCCAGTACTTC.